Each of the 24 T cell receptor beta chains below was sequenced from the same sample in a study of blood T cell repertoires in COVID-19. Produced via immunoSEQ multiplex PCR; TCRdb's table is partial and in-frame only. The profile shows about 70,000 clones, about three quarters of them singletons. Material for sequencing was peripheral blood. The receptor set was obtained from a woman aged 70 to 79 with acute or convalescent COVID-19.

V and J are TRBV11-2 and TRBJ2-3; tentatively, D is TRBD2 (5 bases). The CDR3 consists of 18 residues. CDR1 is SGHAT, CDR2 FQNNGV, per germline. The V and J ends lost 2 bases and 2 bases respectively, with 20 bases between them. The CDR3 coding sequence is TGTGCCAGCAGCTTAAGGCTAGCCCGGGTGCGAGCCACAGATACGCAGTATTTT. Translation gives CASSLRLARVRATDTQYF.

The rearrangement uses TRBV28 and TRBJ2-3; D remains ambiguous. The CDR3 length is 21 residues. Germline V gives CDR1 MDHEN, CDR2 SYDVKM. V lost 8 bases to trimming and J lost 0 bases, with 33 bases between them. This chain's CDR3 is CASGGFASPQATSSSTDTQYF. The CDR3, as DNA: TGTGCCAGCGGTGGTTTTGCTTCCCCGCAAGCAACCTCTTCTAGCACAGATACGCAGTATTTT.

The chain uses TRBV2 and TRBJ2-4, with TRBD1 identical over 11 bases. The germline CDR1 and CDR2 sequences are SNHLY and FYNNEI. The trim removed 8 bases at V and 3 bases at J, leaving 9 bases unmatched. This CDR3 is 16 amino acids long. DNA of the CDR3: TGTGCCAGCTCGTTAGGGACAGGGGGAAGCAAAAACATTCAGTACTTC. Protein: CASSLGTGGSKNIQYF.

The V and J genes are TRBV5-6 and TRBJ1-2, with no clear D. Germline lookup yields CDR1 SGHDT and CDR2 YYEEEE. V was shortened by 2 bases and J by 7 bases, with 12 bases between the two germline ends. The length of the CDR3 is 13 residues. The CDR3, as DNA: TGTGCCAGCAGCTTACTGGTGGTTGGTGGCTACACCTTC. Amino acids: CASSLLVVGGYTF.

V usage is TRBV24-1 and J usage is TRBJ2-7; D possibly corresponds to TRBD2 (6 bases). CDR3 length: 15 residues. With 5 bases removed from V and 4 bases from J, the gap between germline ends came to 17 bases. Germline lookup yields CDR1 KGHDR and CDR2 SFDVKD. CDR3 sequence: CATSAPGEGAYEQYF. CDR3 in DNA: TGTGCCACCAGTGCCCCGGGGGAAGGCGCTTACGAGCAGTACTTC.

This sequence joins TRBV3-1 (or the pseudogene TRBV3-2) and TRBJ1-1; the D gene is possibly TRBD1 (6 bases). Germline CDR1 reads LGHDT; CDR2 reads YNNKEL (reference sequence). The CDR3 covers 14 residues. With 4 bases removed from V and 7 bases from J, the gap between germline ends came to 16 bases. The CDR3 DNA reads as TGTGCCAGCAGCCGCCCGGGGGGCGGGTATGAAGCTTTCTTT. This sequence encodes CASSRPGGGYEAFF.

This clone occurred once. The chain combines TRBV19 with TRBJ2-2, with 7 nucleotides matching TRBD1. Germline trimming cut 7 bases from V and 1 base from J; bases unmatched to any gene: 9. Looked up from germline, CDR1 is LNHDA and CDR2 is SQIVND (reference sequence). This CDR3 region has 16 residues. The CDR3 DNA reads TGTGCCAGTAATACATACAGGGGATGGAACACCGGGGAGCTGTTTTTT. Its protein is CASNTYRGWNTGELFF.

J is TRBJ2-5 and V is TRBV28; D ambiguous. The length of the CDR3 is 10 residues. Between the trimmed V and J ends, which lost 10 bases and 5 bases, there was a span of 8 bases. CDR1 and CDR2 from the germline V gene are MDHEN and SYDVKM. The CDR3 DNA follows: TGTGCCACCTTGGAGGAGACCCAGTACTTC. Translation gives CATLEETQYF. Full variable domain (outside the CDR3, taken from reference TRBV28 and TRBJ2-5): DVKVTQSSRYLVKRTGEKVFLECVQDMDHENMFWYRQDPGLGLRLIYFSYDVKMKEKGDIPEGYSVSREKKERFSLILESASTNQTSMYLCATLEETQYFGPGTRLLVL.

In the case of this clone: The CDR3 does not end in the conserved phenylalanine or tryptophan, so this is likely a read error. The limits of the CDR3 on the DNA are not certain, so only TCRdb's listed CDR3 is given. V and J are TRBV6-4 and TRBJ2-7; no DNA check was done on the table's D call, TRBD1. Per the germline V gene, CDR1 is MRHNA and CDR2 is SNTAGT. The CDR3 adds up to 11 amino acids, both ends counted. CDR3 residues: CASRRTGAYRI.

The chain links TRBV19 to TRBJ2-5, with TRBD2 matching over 11 bases. There are 16 residues in the CDR3. Germline CDR1 is LNHDA and CDR2 is SQIVND (reference sequence). Trimming removed 1 base from V and 0 bases from J; junction bases left unmatched: 1. The CDR3 loop is CASSIVLAGDQETQYF. As DNA, the CDR3 is TGTGCCAGTAGTATAGTACTAGCGGGAGACCAAGAGACCCAGTACTTC.

The genes are TRBV7-8 and TRBJ1-1; D gene ambiguous. Trimming removed 1 base at V and 3 bases at J, with 6 bases between. The CDR3 length is 13 residues. Germline V gene lookup returns CDR1 SGHVS and CDR2 FQNEAQ. The CDR3, as DNA: TGTGCCAGCAGCTTAGTCTCGGACACTGAAGCTTTCTTT. It codes for CASSLVSDTEAFF. Full variable domain (remainder filled in from reference TRBV7-8 and TRBJ1-1): GAGVSQSPRYKVAKRGQDVALRCDPISGHVSLFWYQQALGQGPEFLTYFQNEAQLDKSGLPSDRFFAERPEGSVSTLKIQRTQQEDSAVYLCASSLVSDTEAFFGQGTRLTVV.

The rearrangement joins TRBV12-3 or TRBV12-4 to TRBJ2-5; D call uncertain. V was shortened by 6 bases and J by 4 bases, with 9 bases between the two germline ends. The CDR3 consists of 12 residues. CDR3 sequence: CASSLLPETQYF. DNA for the CDR3: TGTGCCAGCAGCCTACTCCCAGAGACCCAGTACTTC.

For the CDR3, the DNA is TGCGCCAGCAGCTTTTTCGCATCGGCAGGGGCAACCACCGGGGAGCTGTTTTTT. It translates to CASSFFASAGATTGELFF. The chain links TRBV5-1 to TRBJ2-2; D is perhaps TRBD1 (6 bases). The CDR3 is 18 residues long. V lost 2 bases and J lost 4, with 21 bases in between. CDR1 and CDR2 from the germline V gene are SGHRS and YFSETQ. The entire variable domain, with the rest obtained from reference TRBV5-1 and TRBJ2-2, is as follows: KAGVTQTPRYLIKTRGQQVTLSCSPISGHRSVSWYQQTPGQGLQFLFEYFSETQRNKGNFPGRFSGRQFSNSRSEMNVSTLELGDSALYLCASSFFASAGATTGELFFGEGSRLTVL.

CDR3 nucleotide sequence: TGCGCCAGCAGCTCCGGACCGGGGGTGGCTAATGAAAAACTGTTTTTT. Amino acids: CASSSGPGVANEKLFF. The chain joins TRBV4-1 to TRBJ1-4; the D gene is possibly TRBD1 (5 bases). The CDR3 is 16 residues long. V gave up 5 bases and J gave up 3 bases, with 16 bases separating them. Germline V lookup: CDR1 MGHRA, CDR2 YSYEKL.

The gene calls are TRBV20-1 and TRBJ1-5, with D uncertain. The CDR3 loop spans 10 amino acids. The germline CDR1 and CDR2 sequences are DFQATT and SNEGSKA (reference sequence). V gave up 5 bases and J gave up 9 bases, with 8 bases separating them. CDR3 loop: CSALAGPQHF. CDR3 DNA: TGCAGTGCTTTAGCGGGGCCCCAGCATTTT.

The genes are TRBV7-2 and TRBJ2-2, with TRBD1 matching over 7 bases. V lost 5 bases, J lost 4 bases, and 7 bases stayed unmatched. This CDR3 is 15 amino acids long. Germline CDR1 is SGHTA and CDR2 is FQGNSA. CDR3 nucleotides: TGTGCCAGCAGCCGGGACAGCCGAGGCACCGGGGAGCTGTTTTTT. Translating it yields CASSRDSRGTGELFF.

The chain combines TRBV11-2 with TRBJ2-5, with 9 bases matching TRBD1. This CDR3 has 18 residues. Germline V CDR1 and CDR2: SGHAT, FQNNGV. Unmatched junction bases numbered 13, after V lost 5 bases and J lost 0 bases. Here the CDR3 reads CASSPLIGQGTYQETQYF. CDR3 DNA: TGTGCCAGCAGCCCACTGATAGGACAGGGGACTTACCAAGAGACCCAGTACTTC. The variable domain in full, with the rest retrieved from reference TRBV11-2 and TRBJ2-5, is EAGVAQSPRYKIIEKRQSVAFWCNPISGHATLYWYQQILGQGPKLLIQFQNNGVVDDSQLPKDRFSAERLKGVDSTLKIQPAKLEDSAVYLCASSPLIGQGTYQETQYFGPGTRLLVL.

This chain connects TRBV28 to TRBJ2-7; possibly TRBD2 for D (6 bases). The CDR3 runs 14 residues. The V gene's germline CDR1 is MDHEN and CDR2 SYDVKM. V dropped 3 bases and J dropped 2 bases, with 11 bases sitting between them. CDR3 loop: CASSLLGLPYEQYF. The CDR3 DNA follows: TGTGCCAGCAGTTTGTTAGGACTACCCTACGAGCAGTACTTC.

This clone was seen a handful of times. The genes are TRBV28 and TRBJ1-1, with D uncertain. The CDR3 loop spans 14 amino acids. The V gene lost 3 bases and the J gene lost 1 base, with 9 bases spanning the gap. Germline V lookup: CDR1 MDHEN, CDR2 SYDVKM. CDR3 nucleotides: TGTGCCAGCAGTTTGGTGGGCGCGAACACTGAAGCTTTCTTT. It is translated as CASSLVGANTEAFF.

In DNA, the CDR3 is TGTGCCAGCAGCGGGGGGGCGAACACTGAAGCTTTCTTT. It codes for CASSGGANTEAFF. The chain uses TRBV11-3 and TRBJ1-1, with D possibly being TRBD1 (6 bases). Germline CDR1 SGHNT, CDR2 YENEEA. The CDR3 is 13 amino acids. V lost 5 bases and J lost 1, with 8 bases in between.

This clone was detected only once. The chain links TRBV5-1 to TRBJ1-5, with 8 nucleotides matching TRBD1. The CDR3 is 13 amino acids. Germline V gene data show CDR1 as SGHRS and CDR2 as YFSETQ. Unmatched junction bases numbered 2, after V lost 2 bases and J lost 7 bases. The CDR3 loop reads CASSFGQGQPQHF. For the CDR3, the DNA is TGCGCCAGCAGCTTCGGACAGGGACAGCCCCAGCATTTT.

The gene calls are TRBV5-1 and TRBJ1-4, with 7 nucleotides matching TRBD1. Germline CDR1 is SGHRS and CDR2 is YFSETQ. This CDR3 spans 16 amino acids. V gave up 4 bases and J gave up 8 bases; unmatched junction bases: 14. The CDR3 DNA is TGCGCCAGCAGCCTTAGTACAGGGGCAGGAGGAGAAAAACTGTTTTTT. It yields the protein CASSLSTGAGGEKLFF.

The V and J genes are TRBV6-2 or TRBV6-3 and TRBJ1-4; 7 nucleotides match TRBD1. J gave up 5 bases and V 6 bases, and 9 bases lay outside the gene matches. CDR1 MNHEY and CDR2 SVGEGT come from the germline V gene. The CDR3 covers 15 residues. The DNA of the CDR3 is TGTGCCAGCAGCCGGGGACAGCGAGGGAATGAAAAACTGTTTTTT. Translating it yields CASSRGQRGNEKLFF.

CDR3 DNA: TGTGCCAGCAGCGCCGGACAGGGGGCGAGCTCTGGGGCCAACGTCCTGACTTTC. Protein: CASSAGQGASSGANVLTF. V and J are TRBV7-2 and TRBJ2-6; 11 positions agree with TRBD1. Germline V CDR1 and CDR2: SGHTA, FQGNSA. This CDR3 spans 18 amino acids. The J segment lost 0 bases and the V segment lost 5 bases, leaving 6 bases of the junction unmatched.